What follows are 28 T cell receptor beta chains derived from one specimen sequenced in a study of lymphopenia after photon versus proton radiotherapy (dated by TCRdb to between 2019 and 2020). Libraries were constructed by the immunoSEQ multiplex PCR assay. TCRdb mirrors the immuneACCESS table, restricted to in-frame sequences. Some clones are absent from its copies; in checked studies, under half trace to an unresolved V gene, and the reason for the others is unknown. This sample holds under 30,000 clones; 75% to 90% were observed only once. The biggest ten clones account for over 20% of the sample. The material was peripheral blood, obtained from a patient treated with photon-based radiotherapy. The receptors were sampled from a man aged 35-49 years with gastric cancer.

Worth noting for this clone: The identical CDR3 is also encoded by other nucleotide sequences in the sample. The CDR3 is CASSLGGLDEQFF. Written as DNA, the CDR3 is TGCGCCAGCAGCTTGGGGGGTTTGGATGAGCAGTTCTTC. This chain uses TRBV5-1 with TRBJ2-1, with D unclear. Germline CDR1 is SGHRS and CDR2 is YFSETQ. The V gene lost 0 bases and the J gene lost 8 bases, with 9 bases spanning the gap. The CDR3 contains 13 residues.

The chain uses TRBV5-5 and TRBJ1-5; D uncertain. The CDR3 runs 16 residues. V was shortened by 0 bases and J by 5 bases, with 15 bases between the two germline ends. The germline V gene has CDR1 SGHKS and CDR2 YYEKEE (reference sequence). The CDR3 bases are TGTGCCAGCAGCTTGGGACCGGGAGAGGCCTATCAGCCCCAGCATTTT. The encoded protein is CASSLGPGEAYQPQHF.

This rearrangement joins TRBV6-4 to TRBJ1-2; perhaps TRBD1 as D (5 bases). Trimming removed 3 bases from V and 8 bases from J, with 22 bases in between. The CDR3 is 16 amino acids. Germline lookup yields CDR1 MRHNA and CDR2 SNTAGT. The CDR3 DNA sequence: TGTGCCAGCAGTGATCTGGACACCTCCGATATAGAAGGCTACACCTTC. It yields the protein CASSDLDTSDIEGYTF.

CDR3 sequence reads: CAWSKGSGNQPQHF. The CDR3 DNA sequence: TGTGCCTGGAGTAAGGGGAGCGGCAATCAGCCCCAGCATTTT. The V call is TRBV30, the J call TRBJ1-5; D possibly corresponds to TRBD1 (5 bases). CDR3 length equals 14 residues. V shed 2 bases and J shed 2 bases, with 10 bases lying between them. Germline V gene lookup returns CDR1 GTSNPN and CDR2 SVGIG (reference sequence).

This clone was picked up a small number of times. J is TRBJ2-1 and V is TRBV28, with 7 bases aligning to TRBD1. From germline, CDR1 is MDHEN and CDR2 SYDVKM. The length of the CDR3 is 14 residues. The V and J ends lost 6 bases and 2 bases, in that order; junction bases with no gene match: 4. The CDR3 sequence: CASRGGSPYNEQFF. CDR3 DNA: TGTGCCAGCAGAGGGGGCAGCCCCTACAATGAGCAGTTCTTC.

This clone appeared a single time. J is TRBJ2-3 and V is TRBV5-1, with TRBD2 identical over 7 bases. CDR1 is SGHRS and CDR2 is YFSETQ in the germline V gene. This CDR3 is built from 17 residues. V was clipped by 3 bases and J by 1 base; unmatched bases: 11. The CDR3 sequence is CASSSTSPGRGTDTQYF. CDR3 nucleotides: TGCGCCAGCAGCTCCACGTCCCCGGGGAGGGGCACAGATACGCAGTATTTT.

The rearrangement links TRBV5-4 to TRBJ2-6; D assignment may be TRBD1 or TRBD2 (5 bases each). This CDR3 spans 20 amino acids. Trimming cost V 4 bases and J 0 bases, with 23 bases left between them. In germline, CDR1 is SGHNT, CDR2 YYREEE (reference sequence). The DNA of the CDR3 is TGTGCCAGCAGCCCCGGGACGGCGAGTCAATCCTACTCTGGGGCCAACGTCCTGACTTTC. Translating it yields CASSPGTASQSYSGANVLTF.

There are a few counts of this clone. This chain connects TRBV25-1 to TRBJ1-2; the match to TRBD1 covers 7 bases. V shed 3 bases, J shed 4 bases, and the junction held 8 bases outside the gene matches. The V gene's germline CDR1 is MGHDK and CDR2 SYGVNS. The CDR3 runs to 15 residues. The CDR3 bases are TGTGCCAGCAGTGATGGTGGAGGGGGCAGCTATGGCTACACCTTC. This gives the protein CASSDGGGGSYGYTF.

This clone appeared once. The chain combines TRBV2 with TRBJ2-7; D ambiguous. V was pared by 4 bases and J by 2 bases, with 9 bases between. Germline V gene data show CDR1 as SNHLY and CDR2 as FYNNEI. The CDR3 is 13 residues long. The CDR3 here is CASSGGSPYEQYF. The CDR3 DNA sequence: TGTGCCAGCAGTGGGGGAAGCCCCTACGAGCAGTACTTC.

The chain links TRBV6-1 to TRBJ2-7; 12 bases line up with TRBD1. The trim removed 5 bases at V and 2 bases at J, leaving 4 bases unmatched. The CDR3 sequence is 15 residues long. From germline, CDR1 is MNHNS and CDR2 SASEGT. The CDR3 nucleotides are TGTGCCAGCAGTCCCGGGACAGGGGGCACCTACGAGCAGTACTTC. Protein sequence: CASSPGTGGTYEQYF.

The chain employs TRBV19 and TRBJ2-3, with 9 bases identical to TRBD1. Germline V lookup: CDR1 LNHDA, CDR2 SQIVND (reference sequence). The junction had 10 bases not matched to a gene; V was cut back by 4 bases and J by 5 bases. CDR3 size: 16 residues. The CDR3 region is CASSSRGTGRGDTQYF. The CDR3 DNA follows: TGTGCCAGTAGTAGCCGAGGGACAGGGCGTGGAGATACGCAGTATTTT.

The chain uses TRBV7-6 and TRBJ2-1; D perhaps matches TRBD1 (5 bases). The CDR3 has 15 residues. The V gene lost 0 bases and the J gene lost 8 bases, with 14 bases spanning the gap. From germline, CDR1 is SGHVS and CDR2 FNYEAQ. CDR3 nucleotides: TGTGCCAGCAGCTTAGCTGGGGTGCTAGGGGATGAGCAGTTCTTC. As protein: CASSLAGVLGDEQFF.

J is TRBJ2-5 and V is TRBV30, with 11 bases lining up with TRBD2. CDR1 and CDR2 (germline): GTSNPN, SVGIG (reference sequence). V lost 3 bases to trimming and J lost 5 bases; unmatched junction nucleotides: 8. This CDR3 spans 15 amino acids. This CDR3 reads CAWRGTSGMEETQYF. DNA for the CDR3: TGTGCCTGGAGGGGGACTAGCGGTATGGAGGAGACCCAGTACTTC.

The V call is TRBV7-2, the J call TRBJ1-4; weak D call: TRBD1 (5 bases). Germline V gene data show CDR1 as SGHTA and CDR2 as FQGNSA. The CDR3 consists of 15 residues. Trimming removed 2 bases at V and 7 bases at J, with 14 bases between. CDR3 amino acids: CASSLRQTLGEKLFF. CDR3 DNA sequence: TGTGCCAGCAGCTTAAGACAGACCCTTGGTGAAAAACTGTTTTTT.

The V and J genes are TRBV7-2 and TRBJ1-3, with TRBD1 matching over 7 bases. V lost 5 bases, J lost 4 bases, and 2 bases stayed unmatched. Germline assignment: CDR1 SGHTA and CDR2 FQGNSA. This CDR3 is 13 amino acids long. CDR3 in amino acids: CASSPGQGNTIYF. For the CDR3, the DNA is TGTGCCAGCAGCCCGGGACAGGGAAACACCATATATTTT.

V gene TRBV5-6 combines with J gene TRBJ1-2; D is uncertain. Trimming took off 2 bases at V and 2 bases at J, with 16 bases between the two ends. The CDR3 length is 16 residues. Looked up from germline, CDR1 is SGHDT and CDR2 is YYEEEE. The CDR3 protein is CASSFDPFLVNYGYTF. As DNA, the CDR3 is TGTGCCAGCAGCTTCGACCCTTTCTTGGTCAACTATGGCTACACCTTC. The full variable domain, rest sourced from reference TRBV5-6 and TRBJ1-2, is DAGVTQSPTHLIKTRGQQVTLRCSPKSGHDTVSWYQQALGQGPQFIFQYYEEEERQRGNFPDRFSGHQFPNYSSELNVNALLLGDSALYLCASSFDPFLVNYGYTFGSGTRLTVV.

The CDR3: CASHDRVGEAFF. DNA of the CDR3: TGTGCCAGCCACGACAGGGTCGGTGAAGCTTTCTTT. The gene calls are TRBV5-4 and TRBJ1-1, with 7 bases matching TRBD1. Germline values: CDR1 SGHNT, CDR2 YYREEE (reference sequence). V gave up 7 bases and J gave up 7 bases; unmatched junction bases: 7. The CDR3 loop spans 12 amino acids. Variable domain in full (rest from reference TRBV5-4 and TRBJ1-1): ETGVTQSPTHLIKTRGQQVTLRCSSQSGHNTVSWYQQALGQGPQFIFQYYREEENGRGNFPPRFSGLQFPNYSSELNVNALELDDSALYLCASHDRVGEAFFGQGTRLTVV.

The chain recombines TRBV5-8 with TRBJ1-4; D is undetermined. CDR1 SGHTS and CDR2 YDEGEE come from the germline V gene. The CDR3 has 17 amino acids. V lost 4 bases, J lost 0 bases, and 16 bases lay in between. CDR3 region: CASSPGWKQATNEKLFF. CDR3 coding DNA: TGTGCCAGCAGCCCCGGATGGAAGCAGGCAACTAATGAAAAACTGTTTTTT. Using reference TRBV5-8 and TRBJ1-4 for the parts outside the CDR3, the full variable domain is EAGVTQSPTHLIKTRGQQATLRCSPISGHTSVYWYQQALGLGLQFLLWYDEGEERNRGNFPPRFSGRQFPNYSSELNVNALELEDSALYLCASSPGWKQATNEKLFFGSGTQLSVL.

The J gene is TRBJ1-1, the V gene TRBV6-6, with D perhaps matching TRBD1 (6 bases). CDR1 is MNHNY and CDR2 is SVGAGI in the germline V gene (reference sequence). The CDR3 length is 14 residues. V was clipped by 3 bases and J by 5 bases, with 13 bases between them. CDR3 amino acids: CASSYSTGATEAFF. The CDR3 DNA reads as TGTGCCAGCAGTTATTCGACGGGGGCGACTGAAGCTTTCTTT.

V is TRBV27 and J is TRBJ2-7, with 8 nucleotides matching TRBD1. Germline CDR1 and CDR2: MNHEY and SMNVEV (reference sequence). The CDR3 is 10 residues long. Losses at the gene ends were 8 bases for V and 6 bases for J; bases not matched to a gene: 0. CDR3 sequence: CASGQGEQYF. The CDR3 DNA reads TGTGCCAGCGGACAGGGCGAGCAGTACTTC.

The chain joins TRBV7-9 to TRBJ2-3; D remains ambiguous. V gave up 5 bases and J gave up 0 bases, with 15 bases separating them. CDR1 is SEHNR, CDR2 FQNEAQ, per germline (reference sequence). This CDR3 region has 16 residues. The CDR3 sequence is CASSLHPTQSTDTQYF. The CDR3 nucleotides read TGTGCCAGCAGCCTCCACCCGACCCAAAGCACAGATACGCAGTATTTT. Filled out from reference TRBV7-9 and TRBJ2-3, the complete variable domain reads DTGVSQNPRHKITKRGQNVTFRCDPISEHNRLYWYRQTLGQGPEFLTYFQNEAQLEKSRLLSDRFSAERPKGSFSTLEIQRTEQGDSAMYLCASSLHPTQSTDTQYFGPGTRLTVL.

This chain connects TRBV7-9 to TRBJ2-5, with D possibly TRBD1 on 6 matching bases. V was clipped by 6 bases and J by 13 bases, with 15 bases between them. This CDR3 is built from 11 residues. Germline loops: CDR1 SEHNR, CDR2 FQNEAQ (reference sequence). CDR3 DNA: TGTGCCAGCAGGGCTGACCGGACAGCGTACTTC. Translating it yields CASRADRTAYF.

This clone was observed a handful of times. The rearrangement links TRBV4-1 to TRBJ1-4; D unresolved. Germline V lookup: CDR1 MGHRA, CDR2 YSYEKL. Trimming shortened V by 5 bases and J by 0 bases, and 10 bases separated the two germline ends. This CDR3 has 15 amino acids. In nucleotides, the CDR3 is TGCGCCAGCAGCGCAGAGTTGGCAACTAATGAAAAACTGTTTTTT. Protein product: CASSAELATNEKLFF.

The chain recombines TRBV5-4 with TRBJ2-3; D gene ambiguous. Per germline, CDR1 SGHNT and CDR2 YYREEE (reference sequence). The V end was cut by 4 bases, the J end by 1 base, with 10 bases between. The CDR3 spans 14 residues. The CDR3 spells CASSAIRGTDTQYF. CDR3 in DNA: TGTGCCAGCAGCGCTATTAGGGGCACAGATACGCAGTATTTT.

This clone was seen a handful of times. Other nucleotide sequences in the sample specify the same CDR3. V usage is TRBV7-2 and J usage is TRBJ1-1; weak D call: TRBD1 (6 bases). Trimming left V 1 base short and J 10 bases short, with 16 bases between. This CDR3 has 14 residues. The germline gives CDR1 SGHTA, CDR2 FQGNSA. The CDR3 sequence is CASSLGGQGLGAFF. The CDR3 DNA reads TGTGCCAGCAGCTTAGGGGGGCAGGGCCTAGGAGCTTTCTTT.

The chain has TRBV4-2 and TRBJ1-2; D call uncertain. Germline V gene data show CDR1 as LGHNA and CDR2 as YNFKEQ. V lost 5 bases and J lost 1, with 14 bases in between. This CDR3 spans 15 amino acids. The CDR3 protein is CASSLVPGNNYGYTF. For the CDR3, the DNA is TGTGCCAGCAGCTTAGTCCCCGGAAATAACTATGGCTACACCTTC.

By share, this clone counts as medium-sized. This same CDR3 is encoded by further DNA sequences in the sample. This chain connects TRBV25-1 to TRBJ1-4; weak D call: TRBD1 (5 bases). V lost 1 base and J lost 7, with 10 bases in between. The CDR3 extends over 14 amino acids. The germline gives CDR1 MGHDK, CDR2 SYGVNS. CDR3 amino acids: CASSESGSGEKLFF. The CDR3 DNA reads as TGTGCCAGCAGTGAATCAGGGAGTGGTGAAAAACTGTTTTTT.

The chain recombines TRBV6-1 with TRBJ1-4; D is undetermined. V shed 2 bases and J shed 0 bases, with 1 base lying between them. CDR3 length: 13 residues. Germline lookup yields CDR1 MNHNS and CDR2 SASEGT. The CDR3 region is CASSEPTNEKLFF. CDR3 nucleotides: TGTGCCAGCAGTGAACCAACTAATGAAAAACTGTTTTTT.